This T cell receptor (beta chain) was obtained from a study of regulatory T cells in long-lasting Graves disease. Broader study findings: TCR diversity was lower in persistent than newly diagnosed Graves' disease.

About this clonotype itself: Its target is unknown.

Time point indicated: newly diagnosed GD, antithyroid drugs for less than 3 months. RNA extracted from PBMCs served as the sequencing template. iRepertoire HTBI primers and Arm-PCR of CDR3 regions built TCR beta libraries. TCRdb redid the calling of the multiplex PCR reads with MiXCR, one entry per CDR3 protein. Of hundreds of thousands of distinct CDR3 sequences detected, around 15% appear once; the ten largest clones hold around a quarter. A further study also used this sample, focusing on T cells in Graves' hyperthyroidism and ophthalmopathy.

This TCR was sampled from a woman aged 35-60 years with Graves disease. This sample comprised peripheral blood mononuclear cells (PBMCs), obtained at new diagnosis, from a patient treated with antithyroid drugs.

CDR3 DNA: TGTGCCAGTAGTATTGAAGGTAGCCGGATCTATAGCAATCAGCCCCAGCATTTT. Its protein is CASSIEGSRIYSNQPQHF. The V gene is TRBV19, the J gene TRBJ1-5; D remains unclear. Germline CDR1 and CDR2: LNHDA and SQIVND (reference sequence). The ends were cut back, 3 bases at V and 0 bases at J, with 18 bases in the middle. The CDR3 consists of 18 residues.